Listed below are T cell receptor beta chains from one sample, sequenced in a study of cytomegalovirus exposure and HLA in healthy donors. Data came from immunoSEQ multiplex PCR; TCRdb stores just in-frame clones and leaves some out. The table includes 70,000 or so clones, less than 75% detected once. Sequencing was performed on PBMCs. The receptors were sampled from a woman in her thirties in good health and CMV-seronegative. Each CDR3 is given with its conserved first and last residue.

>TRBJ2-7|TRBV29-1
CSVASAGATYEQYF
>TRBJ1-2|TRBV10-1
CASSEDRVYGYTF
>TRBJ2-3|TRBV18
CASSPLLAGNTDTQYF
>TRBJ1-3|TRBV15
CAGFGGNTIYF
>TRBJ1-5|TRBV7-6
CASSLKVGQPQHF
>TRBJ1-5|TRBV4-2
CASSQSAQGGQPQHF
>TRBJ2-7|TRBV19
CASSPSGDYEQYF
>TRBJ1-4|TRBV5-1
CASSGVTGLTNEKLFF
>TRBJ2-7|TRBV6-1
CASSAEGGSSYEQYF
>TRBJ2-3|TRBV9
CASSHSSGGSDTQYF
>TRBJ2-3|TRBV10-3
CAISTKQGVETDTQYF
>TRBJ2-7|TRBV4-1
CASSQDTRYEQYF
>TRBJ2-1|TRBV29-1
CSVDRDSYNEQFF
>TRBJ2-3|TRBV2
CASSELAGGADTQYF
>TRBJ2-6|TRBV6-4
CASSEQGANVLTF
>TRBJ1-5|TRBV2
CASNQRGHNQPQHF
>TRBJ1-2|TRBV6-1
CASRLTGWNYGYTF
>TRBJ1-3|TRBV30
CAWSASGNTIYF
>TRBJ1-2|TRBV19
CASSPPVRGYGYTF
>TRBJ2-7|TRBV5-6
CASSAGLAAYEQYF
>TRBJ1-2|TRBV30
CAWSVSQGYGYTF
>TRBJ1-3|TRBV7-8
CASSRVGGITGNTIYF
>TRBJ1-4|TRBV29-1
CSVAHATNEKLFF
>TRBJ2-5|TRBV19
CASSMGLAGLGETQYF
>TRBJ1-5|TRBV6-1
CASSETWGRQPQHF
>TRBJ1-3|TRBV15
CATSRDTGNTIYF
>TRBJ2-7|TRBV27
CASSSSQGVSEQYF
>TRBJ1-2|TRBV5-5
CASSLGFLTGSNYGYTF
>TRBJ2-7|TRBV18
CASSEGGYDEQYF
>TRBJ1-2|TRBV5-4
CASSFGQGSLYGYTF
>TRBJ1-6|TRBV5-6
CASSSRGGEHF
>TRBJ2-7|TRBV5-6
CASSFPGTGVYEQYF
>TRBJ2-7|TRBV5-4
CASSPRTVSEEQYF
>TRBJ1-3|TRBV5-6
CASSLKANTIYF
>TRBJ2-1|TRBV4-2
CASSQSSGGPLRGEQFF
>TRBJ2-3|TRBV5-4
CASSRPGGGLDTQYF
>TRBJ2-7|TRBV18
CASEGTTSSYEQYF